This section outlines one T cell receptor (beta chain) sequence together with its context. Libraries were prepared by immunoSEQ multiplex PCR; TCRdb keeps only in-frame clonotypes and omits some of them. In the table there are roughly 2.2 million clones, 80% to 95% of which are singletons. Germline V gene data show CDR1 as LGHNA and CDR2 as YSLEER. The CDR3 sequence is 14 residues long. After removal of 3 bases from V and 6 bases from J, the junction contained 5 bases not matched to a gene. The record originates from a study of shared clonotypes between healthy human individuals. Source material: naive CD4+ T cells from PBMCs. Indicated subset: CD45RA+ positively selected. The sequence was obtained from a man younger than 35 in good health. Some clones in this sample may be carry-over from other donors' samples. The chain couples TRBV4-3 to TRBJ1-2, with 9 bases aligning to TRBD1. CDR3 nucleotide sequence: TGCGCCAGCAGCCATAGGACAGGGGTGGATGGCTACACCTTC. It translates to CASSHRTGVDGYTF.